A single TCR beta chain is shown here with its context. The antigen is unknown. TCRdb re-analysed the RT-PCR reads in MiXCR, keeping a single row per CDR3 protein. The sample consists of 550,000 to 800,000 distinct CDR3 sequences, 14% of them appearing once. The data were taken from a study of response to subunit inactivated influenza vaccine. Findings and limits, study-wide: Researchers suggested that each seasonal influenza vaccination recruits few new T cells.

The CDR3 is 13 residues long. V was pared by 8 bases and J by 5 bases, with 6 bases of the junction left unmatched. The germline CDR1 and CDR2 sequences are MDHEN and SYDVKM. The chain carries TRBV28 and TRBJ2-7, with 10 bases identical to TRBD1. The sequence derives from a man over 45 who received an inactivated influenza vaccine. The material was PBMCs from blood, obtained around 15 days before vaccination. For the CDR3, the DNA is TGTGCCAGCCGGGACAGGGGAGGGAACGAGCAGTACTTC. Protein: CASRDRGGNEQYF.